The sequence of this TCR beta chain was determined in a study of patients and donors after allogeneic stem cell transplantation. Each CDR3 protein gets one entry after TCRdb re-called the RT-PCR reads with MiXCR. Among over 150,000 distinct CDR3 sequences, less than 45% were seen once, and the ten largest hold about 35%. Trimming shortened V by 4 bases and J by 11 bases, and 18 bases separated the two germline ends. The CDR3 has 14 amino acids. The chain couples TRBV12-3 or TRBV12-4 to TRBJ1-3; D perhaps matches TRBD1 (5 bases). This clonotype was obtained from a human donor who was either an allogeneic HSCT recipient or a stem cell or donor lymphocyte infusion donor (not recorded which). It is not recorded whose cells these are; they may come from a transplant donor. The source material was blood, either unsorted or a sorted T cell fraction (not recorded which). This CDR3 is CASSSPGTYFAIYF. The CDR3 nucleotides read TGTGCCAGCAGTTCCCCCGGGACGTATTTCGCCATATATTTT.